Listed here is a single T cell receptor (beta chain). The antigen is unknown. The data derive from a study of beta chain features in type 1 diabetes. In the study overall: Examined across all samples were about 99,000,000 sorted cells.

The CDR3 totals 15 residues. The V end was cut by 0 bases, the J end by 0 bases, with 8 bases between. The V gene's germline CDR1 is LNHNV and CDR2 YYDKDF (reference sequence). General study results and limits: HLA effects on TCRB rearrangement stayed unresolved here.

The isolated RNA, all of it, was reverse transcribed, so expressed TCRB transcripts were what got sequenced. The data were produced by immunoSEQ multiplex PCR, yet TCRdb's version contains in-frame clones alone and is incomplete. The table records hundreds of thousands of clones, 30% of them present only once. V and J are TRBV15 and TRBJ1-2; D is possibly TRBD1 (5 bases). This sequence originates from a man between 18 and 35 years old in good health. The sequencing input was naive CD4+ T cells from blood. This CDR3 reads CATSRDRQPNYGYTF. CDR3 nucleotides: TGTGCCACCAGCAGAGATCGACAGCCTAACTATGGCTACACCTTC.